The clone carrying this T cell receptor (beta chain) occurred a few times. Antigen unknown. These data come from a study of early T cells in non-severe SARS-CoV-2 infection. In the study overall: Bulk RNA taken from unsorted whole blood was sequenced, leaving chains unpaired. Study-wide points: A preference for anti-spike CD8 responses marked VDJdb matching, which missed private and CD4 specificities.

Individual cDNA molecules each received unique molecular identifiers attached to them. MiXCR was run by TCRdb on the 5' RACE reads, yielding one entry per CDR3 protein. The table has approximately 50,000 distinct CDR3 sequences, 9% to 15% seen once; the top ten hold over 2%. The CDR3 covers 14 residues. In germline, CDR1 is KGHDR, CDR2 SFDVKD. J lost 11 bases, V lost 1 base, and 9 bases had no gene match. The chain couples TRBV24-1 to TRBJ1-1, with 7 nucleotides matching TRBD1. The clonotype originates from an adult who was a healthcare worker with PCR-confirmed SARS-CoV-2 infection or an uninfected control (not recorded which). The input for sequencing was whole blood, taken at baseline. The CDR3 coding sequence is TGTGCCACCAGTGATTTCGGGCAGGGGGGAATGGCTTTCTTT. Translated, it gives CATSDFGQGGMAFF.